The clone carrying this T cell receptor beta chain was detected only once. The sample originates from a study of CD8 T cells in Susac syndrome. With random hexamers, about 0.5 to 1 ug RNA was reverse transcribed. TCRdb called the immunoSEQ multiplex PCR reads again in MiXCR, with one record for every CDR3 protein. In the table there are about 85,000 distinct CDR3 sequences, just under 95% of which are singletons. The CDR3 sequence is 12 residues long. The V gene's germline CDR1 is LNHNV and CDR2 YYDKDF (reference sequence). With 3 bases removed from V and 5 bases from J, the gap between germline ends came to 7 bases.

Sequences were obtained from CD8+ T cells from PBMCs. This sequence was found in a human donor with Susac syndrome. The chain links TRBV15 to TRBJ2-5, with D possibly matching TRBD2 (5 bases). DNA for the CDR3: TGTGCCACCAGCAGGTCGGGGGAGACCCAGTACTTC. Its protein is CATSRSGETQYF.